This T cell receptor (beta chain) was captured by sequencing in a study of cytomegalovirus exposure and HLA in healthy donors. The V and J ends lost 1 base and 8 bases, in that order; junction bases with no gene match: 4. The CDR3 runs 15 residues. From germline, CDR1 is SGHVS and CDR2 FNYEAQ. As for this clone: Its target is not known.

A multiplex PCR was run with 60 Vbeta primers and 13 Jbeta primers. Profiled with immunoSEQ multiplex PCR; TCRdb holds only in-frame clones, not every one. This sample contains about 200,000 clones. Study-wide results and limits: Most subjects had HLA-A and HLA-B alleles reportedly predicted accurately by TCR beta sequences.

The chain has TRBV7-6 and TRBJ1-4; 10 positions agree with TRBD1. The sequence came from a boy younger than 18 in good health and CMV-seronegative. The sequencing input was PBMCs. CDR3: CASSLGTGGEEKLFF. The DNA of the CDR3 is TGTGCCAGCAGCTTAGGGACAGGGGGTGAGGAAAAACTGTTTTTT.